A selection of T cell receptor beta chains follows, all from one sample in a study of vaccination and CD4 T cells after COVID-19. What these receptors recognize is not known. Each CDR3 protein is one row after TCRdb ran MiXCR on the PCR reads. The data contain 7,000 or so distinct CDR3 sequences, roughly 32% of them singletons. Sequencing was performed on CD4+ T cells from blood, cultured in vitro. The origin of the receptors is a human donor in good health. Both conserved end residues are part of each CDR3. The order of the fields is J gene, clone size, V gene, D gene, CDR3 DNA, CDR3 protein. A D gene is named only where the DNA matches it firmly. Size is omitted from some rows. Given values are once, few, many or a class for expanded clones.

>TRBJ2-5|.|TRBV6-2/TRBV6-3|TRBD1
TGTGCCAGCAGTTACTCGGCGGGACAGGGTTTGGAGACCCAGTACTTC
CASSYSAGQGLETQYF
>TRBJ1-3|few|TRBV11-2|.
TGTGCCAGCAGCGTACAGCCAGTCGCGGGAAACACCATATATTTT
CASSVQPVAGNTIYF
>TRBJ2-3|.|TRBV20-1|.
TGCAGTGCTATACCCCGGCTAGAGGTGGGCACAGATACGCAGTATTTT
CSAIPRLEVGTDTQYF
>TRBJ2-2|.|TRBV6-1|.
TGTGCCAGCAGCCCACTGATCGCGAACACCGGGGAGCTGTTTTTT
CASSPLIANTGELFF
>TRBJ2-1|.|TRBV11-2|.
TGTGCCAGCAGCTTTCCCGGGGAGCAGTTCTTC
CASSFPGEQFF
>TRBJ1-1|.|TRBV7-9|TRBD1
TGTGCCAGCAGCACCTTTGACAGGGGCACTGAAGCTTTCTTT
CASSTFDRGTEAFF
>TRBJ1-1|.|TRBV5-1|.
TGCGCCAGCAGCTTGGACCCGTTGACAGCGAACACTGAAGCTTTCTTT
CASSLDPLTANTEAFF
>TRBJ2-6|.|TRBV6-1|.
TGTGCCAGCAGCGCAGATGTGACTGGGGCCAACGTCCTGACTTTC
CASSADVTGANVLTF
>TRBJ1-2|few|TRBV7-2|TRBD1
TGTGCCAGCAGCCCGGACAGGGGGCCCTATGGCTACACCTTC
CASSPDRGPYGYTF
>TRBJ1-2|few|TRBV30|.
TGTGCCTGGAGTTCCCAGGGGACCTATGGCTACACCTTC
CAWSSQGTYGYTF
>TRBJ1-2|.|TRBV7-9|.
TGTGCCAGCAGCTTCGCCTCGGGAAACTATGGCTACACCTTC
CASSFASGNYGYTF
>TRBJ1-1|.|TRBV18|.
TGTGCCAGCTCACCTAATACCGGGGGCTTGAACACTGAAGCTTTCTTT
CASSPNTGGLNTEAFF
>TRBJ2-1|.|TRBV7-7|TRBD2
TGTGCTAGCAGCTTAAGCGGGGGGGCCAATGAGCAGTTCTTC
CASSLSGGANEQFF
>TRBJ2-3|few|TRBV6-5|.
TGTGCCAGCAGTTACTCGCGTCCCCCCACAGATACGCAGTATTTT
CASSYSRPPTDTQYF
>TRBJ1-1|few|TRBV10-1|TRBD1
TGCGCCAGCAGCAACGACTCCAGACAGGGAAGAGAAGCTTTCTTT
CASSNDSRQGREAFF
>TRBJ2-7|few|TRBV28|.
TGTGCCAGCAGTTTCCCTGGGCGGGGCGGGGAGCAGTACTTC
CASSFPGRGGEQYF
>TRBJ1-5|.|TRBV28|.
TGTGCCAGCAGCCCGGACAGCAATCAGCCCCAGCATTTT
CASSPDSNQPQHF